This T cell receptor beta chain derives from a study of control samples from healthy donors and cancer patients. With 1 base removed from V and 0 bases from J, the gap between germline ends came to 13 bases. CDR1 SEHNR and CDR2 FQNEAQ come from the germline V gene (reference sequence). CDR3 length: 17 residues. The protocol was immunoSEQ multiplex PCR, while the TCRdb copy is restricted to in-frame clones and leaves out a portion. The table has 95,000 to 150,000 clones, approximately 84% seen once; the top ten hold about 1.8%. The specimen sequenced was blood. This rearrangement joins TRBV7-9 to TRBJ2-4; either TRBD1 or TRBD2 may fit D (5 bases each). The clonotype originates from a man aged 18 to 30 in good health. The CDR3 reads CASSLVGAQLAKNIQYF. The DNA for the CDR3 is TGTGCCAGCAGCTTAGTCGGGGCCCAGTTAGCCAAAAACATTCAGTACTTC.